What follows are 8 T cell receptor beta chains derived from one specimen sequenced in a study of blood T cell repertoires in COVID-19 (dated by TCRdb to the early 2020s). Library creation used the immunoSEQ multiplex PCR assay. The source is immuneACCESS, and TCRdb retained only in-frame sequences with V and J called. Part of the clones is not carried over; for the studies checked, unresolved V genes explain less than half of this, and the remainder is unexplained. The sample table contains 430,000 or so clones; only one count was recorded for 88% of them. 1.8% of the sample is in the top ten clones. The sample consisted of PBMCs or T cells enriched from blood (not recorded which). These TCRs come from a woman aged 40 to 50 who had recovered from COVID-19.

The genes are TRBV20-1 and TRBJ2-2; 9 bases are a match to TRBD1. Germline trimming cut 3 bases from V and 5 bases from J; bases unmatched to any gene: 7. The germline V gene has CDR1 DFQATT and CDR2 SNEGSKA (reference sequence). This CDR3 region has 15 residues. For the CDR3, the DNA is TGCAGTGCTAGTGGGGACAGGGCCACTACCGGGGAGCTGTTTTTT. The encoded protein is CSASGDRATTGELFF.

The chain employs TRBV2 and TRBJ1-5; D may be TRBD1 (6 bases). CDR3 length: 14 residues. Germline assignment: CDR1 SNHLY and CDR2 FYNNEI. V was shortened by 2 bases and J by 7 bases, with 12 bases between the two germline ends. CDR3 loop: CASSEFSGEQPQHF. In DNA, the CDR3 is TGTGCCAGCAGTGAATTTTCAGGGGAGCAGCCCCAGCATTTT.

The rearrangement links TRBV28 to TRBJ2-2; a possible D gene is TRBD1 (6 bases). This CDR3 is built from 17 residues. Per germline, CDR1 MDHEN and CDR2 SYDVKM. Trimming cost V 4 bases and J 3 bases, with 18 bases left between them. CDR3 in amino acids: CASSSSQGTGYTGELFF. The CDR3 nucleotides are TGTGCCAGCAGTTCCTCCCAGGGGACGGGTTACACCGGGGAGCTGTTTTTT.

Note on this clone: This sample also contains other DNA sequences that code for the same CDR3. The chain combines TRBV2 with TRBJ2-2, with D maybe TRBD1 (5 bases). The CDR3 runs 13 residues. Trimming cost V 3 bases and J 5 bases, with 7 bases left between them. Germline assignment: CDR1 SNHLY and CDR2 FYNNEI. Here the CDR3 reads CASSDQGTGELFF. CDR3 in DNA: TGTGCCAGCAGTGATCAGGGTACCGGGGAGCTGTTTTTT.

The chain combines TRBV10-3 with TRBJ1-2; no definite D call. Trimming shortened V by 9 bases and J by 5 bases, and 10 bases separated the two germline ends. This CDR3 comprises 11 residues. In germline, CDR1 is ENHRY, CDR2 SYGVKD. CDR3 DNA sequence: TGTGCCATAACGGGAGCTTATGGCTACACCTTC. Translated, it gives CAITGAYGYTF.

J is TRBJ2-3 and V is TRBV24-1, with D possibly being TRBD2 (6 bases). This CDR3 is built from 17 residues. The V gene's germline CDR1 is KGHDR and CDR2 SFDVKD. V lost 3 bases and J lost 3, with 18 bases in between. The CDR3 sequence is CATSDGPPGLKTDTQYF. The CDR3 DNA reads TGTGCCACCAGTGATGGCCCACCGGGACTCAAAACAGATACGCAGTATTTT.

The chain is built from TRBV15 and TRBJ1-1; no reliable D call. V lost 6 bases to trimming and J lost 0 bases, with 14 bases between them. Germline CDR1 and CDR2: LNHNV and YYDKDF (reference sequence). There are 15 residues in the CDR3. The DNA for the CDR3 is TGTGCCACCAGGAGACCGGGTGTTATGAACACTGAAGCTTTCTTT. Protein: CATRRPGVMNTEAFF.

The CDR3 DNA follows: TGTGCCAGCAGCCCAAAAACTGGGACTAGGGAACATGAGCAGTTCTTC. This encodes CASSPKTGTREHEQFF. This chain links TRBV7-9 with TRBJ2-1, with 8 bases that match TRBD2. The CDR3 consists of 16 residues. Germline V CDR1 and CDR2: SEHNR, FQNEAQ (reference sequence). The V and J ends lost 5 bases and 8 bases, in that order; junction bases with no gene match: 14. Looking up the rest from reference TRBV7-9 and TRBJ2-1 gives the full variable domain: DTGVSQNPRHKITKRGQNVTFRCDPISEHNRLYWYRQTLGQGPEFLTYFQNEAQLEKSRLLSDRFSAERPKGSFSTLEIQRTEQGDSAMYLCASSPKTGTREHEQFFGPGTRLTVL.